This T cell receptor beta chain was documented in a study of identical twins. TCRdb reanalysed the 5' RACE reads using MiXCR and keeps one entry per CDR3 protein. Here the sample spans more than 1.5 million distinct CDR3 sequences, about 32% being singletons. Study-wide results and caveats: Out-of-frame alpha sequences shared by twins were enriched for low generation probability.

A few counts support this clonotype. What it binds is unknown. In germline, CDR1 is ENHRY, CDR2 SYGVKD. The CDR3 consists of 16 residues. V lost 2 bases to trimming and J lost 4 bases, with 14 bases between them. Sequencing used cord blood. This sequence joins TRBV10-3 and TRBJ2-2, with D possibly TRBD2 on 6 matching bases. The sequence was obtained from a newborn girl in good health. The CDR3 bases are TGTGCCATCAGTGAGATTAGCGGTTCCCCCACCGGGGAGCTGTTTTTT. Translation gives CAISEISGSPTGELFF.